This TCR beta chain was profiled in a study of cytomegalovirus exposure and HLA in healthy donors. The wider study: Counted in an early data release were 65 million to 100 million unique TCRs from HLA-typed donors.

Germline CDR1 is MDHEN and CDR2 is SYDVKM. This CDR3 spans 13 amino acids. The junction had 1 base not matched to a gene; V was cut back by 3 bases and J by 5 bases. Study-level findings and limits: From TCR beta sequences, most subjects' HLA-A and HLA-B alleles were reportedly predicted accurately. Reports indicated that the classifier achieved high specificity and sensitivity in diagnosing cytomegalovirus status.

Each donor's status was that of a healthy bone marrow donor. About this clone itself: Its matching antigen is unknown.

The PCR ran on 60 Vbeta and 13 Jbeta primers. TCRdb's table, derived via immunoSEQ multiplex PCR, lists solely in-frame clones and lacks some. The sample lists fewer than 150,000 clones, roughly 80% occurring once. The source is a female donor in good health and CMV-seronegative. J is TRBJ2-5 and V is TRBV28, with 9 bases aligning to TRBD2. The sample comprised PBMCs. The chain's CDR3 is CASSLAGGETQYF. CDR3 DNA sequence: TGTGCCAGCAGTTTGGCGGGAGGGGAGACCCAGTACTTC.